This T cell receptor (beta chain) was sequenced for a study of cytomegalovirus exposure and HLA in healthy donors listed by TCRdb under 2017. In the study overall: An earlier analysis of approximately 640 of the donors reported about 290 Gb of sequence data and around 120 million unique TCR beta sequences from 150 million to 200 million T cells. The number of donors typed differed by locus, with 629-630 for A, B, C, DRB1 and DQB1, over 500 for DQA1, 606 for DPA1, and about 450 for DPB1. To predict cytomegalovirus infection status, the study combined high-throughput TCR immunosequencing, statistical association of individual TCRs with disease status, and machine learning. Across approximately 400 genotyped donors of the cohort, an average of roughly 200,000 unique TCR beta nucleotide sequences per donor were sequenced, and 15% to 20% of those sequences were non-productive. To study patterns of TCR occurrence, a later analysis re-analyzed previously published TCR beta repertoires from 700 or so donors and added high-resolution HLA genotyping. All discovery cohort repertoires had been generated using a single sequencing platform. The study aimed to test whether signatures of past pathogen exposure could be identified by cataloging public T cell receptors. An early release that covered approximately 600 HLA-typed donors contained around 330 gigabases of sequencing data and tens of millions of unique TCR sequences. Using immunosequencing, the study profiled T cell repertoires from around 680 subjects and related those repertoires to cytomegalovirus serostatus. In a later genetic analysis, genome-wide SNP genotypes for about three fifths of the roughly 670 donors were used, and that subset was treated as a discovery cohort. An earlier analysis of 587 of the donors applied high-throughput TCR beta sequencing to assess whether each TCR beta V gene segment acted as functional or pseudogenic. Because of strong linkage in the cohort, roughly five DR-DQ haplotypes were treated as single units for association and clustering. Donor age, sex, ethnicity and CMV serostatus were collected together with the repertoire data. Of the roughly 430 genotyped donors, approximately 83% fell in the genetic ancestry cluster associated with self-reported Caucasian donors. Both class I and class II loci were covered by HLA typing, at four-digit resolution. In addition to the first cohort of 500 to 850 subjects, a separate validation cohort of 120 different subjects was used. Rather than using new phenotypic data, the later analysis identified candidate immune exposures from TCR beta sequences and from how often those sequences occurred across donors.

The library was generated by the immunoSEQ multiplex PCR assay. For the multiplex PCR, a mixture combining 60 forward primers for TCR Vbeta segments and 13 reverse primers for TCR Jbeta segments was used. The CDR3 region of rearranged TCR beta genes was amplified from genomic DNA with a multiplex PCR assay. The amplified TCR beta libraries were sequenced on the Illumina HiSeq System as 87-base-pair reads. As for the original processing: In a later analysis, tens of millions of unique TCR beta chains were counted across the 500 to 700 repertoires, and roughly 10 million of these chains were shared by at least two donors. Raw reads were error-corrected and collapsed into unique sequences by a nearest-neighbor algorithm in which closely related sequences were merged to remove PCR and sequencing errors. To assign V, D and J gene segments, CDR3 sequences were aligned to IMGT reference sequences. Each retained sequence needed at least a six-nucleotide match to both a V gene segment and a J gene segment. A rearrangement was called productive if the CDR3 had no stop codons and remained in frame with V and J, and every other rearrangement was called non-productive. CDR3 was defined according to IMGT convention as the region running from the second conserved V-encoded cysteine to the conserved J-encoded phenylalanine. In an earlier analysis of around 600 of the donors, sequences lacking an unambiguous match to a single V gene segment were excluded. In an earlier analysis of 587 of the donors, V segments were called functional above 56.7% productive rearrangements and were called segregating when the between-donor standard deviation exceeded 5%. A statistical classification framework was developed to diagnose cytomegalovirus status using the catalog of TCR beta chain sequences. A later analysis assigned V and J genes by comparing TCR nucleotide sequences with IMGT/GENE-DB human TR gene sequences. A later analysis assigned CDR3 sequences and most-parsimonious VDJ recombination scenarios with the TCRdist pipeline. In a later analysis, each TCR beta chain was defined by its CDR3 amino acid sequence together with its V-gene family, and reads without a unique V-gene family were excluded. As a way to deal with suspected cross-contamination and a sequencing artifact, a later analysis dropped hundreds of nucleotide sequences that were highly shared and had low generation probability. A later analysis calculated a clonal expansion index for each public chain from normalized within-repertoire ranks of inferred template counts. A later analysis computed generation probabilities with a VDJ recombination model fitted to out-of-frame rearrangements, and checked the results against IGoR. In a later analysis, hypergeometric tests were used to score TCR-TCR, TCR-HLA and TCR-CMV co-occurrence, with a repertoire-size bias correction applied to TCR pairs. A later analysis estimated false discovery rates by permuting HLA or CMV assignments 20 times. In a later analysis, co-occurring TCRs were grouped with DBSCAN, and TCRdist sequence similarity was added when clustering was performed within HLA-allele-positive subsets. Co-occurrence clustering excluded repertoires with fewer than 30,000 or more than 120,000 public chains, plus five with anomalous nucleotide sharing. Imported from immuneACCESS, the table was reduced by TCRdb to in-frame sequences with V and J called. These copies leave out some clones; in studies compared against another copy, an unresolved V gene accounts for under half, and the cause of the remainder is not known. The D gene and trimming were derived from the DNA, and the V and J assignments and clone size from that table. In all, the sample holds some 130,000 clones, and 60% to 80% of those were seen once. 2.2% of the sample belongs to the ten largest clones.

The germline V gene gives CDR1 as SQVTM and CDR2 as ANQGSEA. V lost 6 bases and J lost 4 bases, and the count of bases not matched to a germline gene is 4. The cysteine opens and the phenylalanine closes a CDR3 of 13 amino acids. Only the CDR3 DNA stays, 39 bases, in frame from base 1. The study at large found these results: In a later analysis, most CMV-associated TCR beta chains were found to appear HLA-restricted, with HLA associations seemingly driven largely by CMV exposure. Linkage disequilibrium might explain the correlated functional status among segregating V segments, but an unknown experimental factor could not be excluded. Some IMGT-functional V segments, including TRBV6-2 and TRBV6-3, could not be told apart with the 87-base-pair reads, so those segments were excluded. A further reported finding was that TCR beta sequences accurately predicted the HLA-A and HLA-B alleles for most subjects in the first cohort. A total of 150 or so TCR beta chains were listed by the study as associated with cytomegalovirus. The sequencing pipeline was judged likely to have produced a cluster of highly shared sequence variants as a technical artifact. At a false discovery rate of 0.05, a later analysis linked 16,951 TCR beta sequences to specific HLA alleles. In a later analysis, TCR association rates were found to vary across HLA loci, with the most associated TCRs seen for DRB1 alleles and the fewest for HLA-C alleles. While some public TCRs were present in many individuals, most TCR sequences turned up only very rarely across donors. In a later genetic analysis, a missense DCLRE1C variant was associated with V-gene and J-gene trimming of TCR beta chains, and the association was replicated in an independent cohort. This cohort had only TCR beta chains sequenced, and the lack of alpha or paired-chain data limited which features could be detected. CMV serostatus was the only immune exposure information available for the cohort. HLA typing was unavailable for some donors at each locus, so association tests used only the typed subset. Compared with the roughly 600-donor mean, donors in an Asian-associated ancestry cluster had fewer N-insertions in productive TCRs, according to a later genetic analysis. When HLA alleles, especially DR and DQ, strongly co-occurred, attributing TCR associations to individual alleles was difficult. It was suggested by the authors that the approach could potentially be generalized to other disease states and immunological phenotypes. An earlier analysis of approximately 570 of the donors showed that most TCR beta V segments appeared in productive rearrangements either about 87% or about 30% of the time, which broadly matched IMGT annotations. Cytomegalovirus status was reported to be diagnosed by the classifier with high specificity and sensitivity in both the original and validation cohorts. The earlier analysis of 587 of the donors excluded roughly 17 rarely observed V segments, including chromosome 9 orphons, because counts were too low. In vitro tests confirmed that a few of the cytomegalovirus-associated TCR beta chains recognize cytomegalovirus antigens. In a later analysis, HLA-associated TCR beta chains showed more clonal expansion and lower generation probabilities than non-associated chains that were equally common. A later analysis reported that several top co-occurrence clusters appeared linked to parvovirus B19, influenza, CMV and Epstein-Barr virus. Sequencing depth was assumed to be roughly uniform across donors in the presence/absence analyses, though that assumption may not hold.

The cohort consisted of 600 or so healthy bone marrow donors. At the time of sampling, every cohort member was nominally healthy, though immune exposures that went unrecorded were likely present. The donor was CMV seronegative and was included in the group of several hundred seronegative cohort members. A peripheral blood sample was collected from each donor, and TCR beta sequencing was performed on peripheral blood mononuclear cells. The Qiagen DNeasy Blood Extraction Kit was used to extract genomic DNA from the blood cell samples. Details on this clone: What antigen it recognizes has not been identified. Qualities for individual bases were not recorded, and no much larger clone is one base off.

The material sequenced was PBMCs. The origin of this receptor is a man aged 25 to 40 in good health and CMV-seronegative. The chain is encoded by TRBV29-1 joined to TRBJ1-1, with 11 bases aligning to TRBD1. The sequenced DNA is TGCAGCGTCCCCGGGACAGGGGGCACTGAAGCTTTCTTT. Its protein product is CSVPGTGGTEAFF.